Following are 21 T cell receptor beta chains from one sample sequenced in a study of T cell changes during pregnancy in multiple sclerosis (dated by TCRdb to between 2017 and 2020). Library creation used the immunoSEQ multiplex PCR assay. TCRdb stores this immuneACCESS table with in-frame sequences only. Part of the clones is absent; in the studies checked, under half of the shortfall reflects unresolved V genes, and no reason is known for the rest. This sample comprises some 100,000 clones, over 85% of them detected only once. The ten biggest clones cover 1.2% of the sample. The material was peripheral blood, obtained in the second trimester of pregnancy. The origin of the receptors is a female donor with multiple sclerosis, enrolled in a pregnancy study.

In this sample, this clone turned up once. The V and J genes are TRBV7-6 and TRBJ1-1, with a possible D match to TRBD1 (5 bases). Germline loops: CDR1 SGHVS, CDR2 FNYEAQ. This CDR3 contains 14 residues. V lost 0 bases to trimming and J lost 5 bases, with 10 bases between them. The CDR3, as DNA: TGTGCCAGCAGCTTAGCGAACGGGGGTACTGAAGCTTTCTTT. This sequence encodes CASSLANGGTEAFF.

The V and J genes are TRBV27 and TRBJ1-1; D possibly corresponds to TRBD1 (5 bases). The germline V and J ends were trimmed by 4 bases and 3 bases, with 12 bases remaining between them. CDR1 MNHEY and CDR2 SMNVEV come from the germline V gene (reference sequence). This CDR3 has 14 residues. CDR3 nucleotides: TGTGCCAGCAGTTGGAGGGGTCGGGACACTGAAGCTTTCTTT. This encodes CASSWRGRDTEAFF.

This clone showed up just once. The chain recombines TRBV7-6 with TRBJ2-2; 12 nucleotides align to TRBD2. J lost 5 bases, V lost 5 bases, and 6 bases had no gene match. The germline V gene has CDR1 SGHVS and CDR2 FNYEAQ. CDR3 length: 16 residues. Here the CDR3 reads CASSPITSGGTGELFF. The CDR3 DNA reads as TGTGCCAGCAGCCCTATAACTAGCGGGGGGACCGGGGAGCTGTTTTTT. The full variable domain, with the rest looked up from reference TRBV7-6 and TRBJ2-2, is GAGVSQSPRYKVTKRGQDVALRCDPISGHVSLYWYRQALGQGPEFLTYFNYEAQQDKSGLPNDRFSAERPEGSISTLTIQRTEQRDSAMYRCASSPITSGGTGELFFGEGSRLTVL.

A few counts support this clone. The chain combines TRBV14 with TRBJ1-2; D remains unclear. This CDR3 region has 15 residues. Germline V lookup: CDR1 SGHDN, CDR2 FVKESK. Trimming removed 0 bases from V and 4 bases from J, with 12 bases in between. The CDR3 region has the DNA TGTGCCAGCAGCCAAGATAGAGGAGGGCTCTATGGCTACACCTTC. Residues: CASSQDRGGLYGYTF.

This chain connects TRBV25-1 to TRBJ2-2; no clear D. This CDR3 has 14 residues. Germline V lookup: CDR1 MGHDK, CDR2 SYGVNS. Trimming took 1 base from V and 7 from J, leaving 10 bases between them. The CDR3 DNA is TGTGCCAGCAGTGAATTGAGGATTGGCGGGGAGCTGTTTTTT. Protein product: CASSELRIGGELFF.

The chain has TRBV19 and TRBJ1-6; D remains unclear. The CDR3 has 17 amino acids. CDR1 LNHDA and CDR2 SQIVND come from the germline V gene (reference sequence). V was trimmed by 5 bases and J by 4 bases, leaving 18 bases between them. CDR3 bases: TGTGCCAGTAGTCCGGGTGTGAGGGTTGGGTATAATTCACCCCTCCACTTT. This codes for CASSPGVRVGYNSPLHF.

This clone was counted a single time. The chain recombines TRBV5-1 with TRBJ2-6; 7 positions match TRBD1. Germline CDR1 and CDR2: SGHRS and YFSETQ. With V trimmed by 4 bases and J by 4 bases, 14 bases remained unmatched. The CDR3 length is 18 residues. The CDR3 reads CASSPHRGEGAGANVLTF. The DNA for the CDR3 is TGCGCCAGCAGCCCTCACAGGGGCGAGGGAGCCGGGGCCAACGTCCTGACTTTC.

The chain uses TRBV5-4 and TRBJ1-5, with a tentative D call TRBD1 (5 bases). This CDR3 contains 16 residues. Trimming took 1 base from V and 1 from J, leaving 12 bases between them. Germline assignment: CDR1 SGHNT and CDR2 YYREEE (reference sequence). CDR3 sequence (DNA): TGTGCCAGCAGCTTGATGGGGCAGGCGAGCAATCAGCCCCAGCATTTT. As protein: CASSLMGQASNQPQHF.

The chain links TRBV11-2 to TRBJ1-5; 9 bases agree with TRBD1. This CDR3 spans 15 amino acids. Germline V lookup: CDR1 SGHAT, CDR2 FQNNGV. V lost 1 base to trimming and J lost 2 bases; unmatched junction nucleotides: 0. The CDR3 region has the DNA TGTGCCAGCAGCTTAGGGACAGGGGGCAATCAGCCCCAGCATTTT. It codes for CASSLGTGGNQPQHF.

The V call is TRBV18, the J call TRBJ1-1; D is ambiguous. Germline V gene data show CDR1 as KGHSH and CDR2 as LQKENI. V was trimmed by 6 bases and J by 0 bases, leaving 17 bases between them. This CDR3 spans 16 amino acids. The DNA for the CDR3 is TGTGCCAGCTCGACGTCTCCGGAGGCTCTGAACACTGAAGCTTTCTTT. It is translated as CASSTSPEALNTEAFF.

This chain uses TRBV7-3 with TRBJ2-1; 8 bases are shared with TRBD1. The CDR3 sequence is 13 residues long. The germline V gene has CDR1 SGHTA and CDR2 FQGTGA. The trim removed 5 bases at V and 10 bases at J, leaving 7 bases unmatched. The CDR3: CASSVGQVREQFF. DNA of the CDR3: TGTGCCAGCAGCGTGGGACAGGTGAGGGAGCAGTTCTTC.

V is TRBV5-1 and J is TRBJ1-3; no firm D call. V was clipped by 2 bases and J by 8 bases, with 17 bases between them. The CDR3 sequence is 15 residues long. The V gene's germline CDR1 is SGHRS and CDR2 YFSETQ. The CDR3 sequence is CASSFWAKSDDTIYF. CDR3 DNA: TGCGCCAGCAGCTTTTGGGCCAAATCCGATGACACCATATATTTT.

This chain connects TRBV19 to TRBJ1-1; tentative D call: TRBD1 (6 bases). The CDR3 is made up of 11 amino acids. V shed 11 bases and J shed 6 bases, with 13 bases lying between them. CDR1 is LNHDA and CDR2 is SQIVND in the germline V gene (reference sequence). The CDR3 loop is CALLRGSEAFF. The CDR3, as DNA: TGTGCCCTGCTGAGGGGGTCTGAAGCTTTCTTT.

CDR3 nucleotide sequence: TGTGCCAGCAGTAAGGGCCAGGGGGCAATCAGACGGCATTTT. This codes for CASSKGQGAIRRHF. This chain uses TRBV6-1 with TRBJ1-5; 8 bases line up with TRBD1. Germline loops: CDR1 MNHNS, CDR2 SASEGT. CDR3 length: 14 residues. V dropped 5 bases and J dropped 15; count of bases not matched to a gene: 15.

The chain recombines TRBV4-1 with TRBJ1-2; 9 bases are shared with TRBD1. V dropped 4 bases and J dropped 8; count of bases not matched to a gene: 11. Germline loops: CDR1 MGHRA, CDR2 YSYEKL. This CDR3 spans 15 amino acids. CDR3 nucleotide sequence: TGCGCCAGCAGCCCGACAGTGGACAGGGGAAGCGGCTACACCTTC. This translates into CASSPTVDRGSGYTF.

The sample holds a few counts of this clone. The rearrangement links TRBV6-5 to TRBJ1-1; perhaps TRBD1 as D (5 bases). The V gene lost 5 bases and the J gene lost 7 bases, with 17 bases spanning the gap. CDR1 MNHEY and CDR2 SVGAGI come from the germline V gene. The CDR3 covers 14 residues. The DNA for the CDR3 is TGTGCCAGCAGTCCACTCGGCGGGGGGGGTGAAGCTTTCTTT. It yields the protein CASSPLGGGGEAFF.

The V and J genes are TRBV6-1 and TRBJ1-2; D remains unclear. This CDR3 spans 14 amino acids. Trimming pared 10 bases from V and 0 bases from J, leaving 15 bases between. The germline CDR1 and CDR2 sequences are MNHNS and SASEGT. DNA of the CDR3: TGTGCCACTCTGCCCCTCGAGGCTAACTATGGCTACACCTTC. Encoded protein: CATLPLEANYGYTF.

The CDR3 loop reads CASSLDGRGNTEAFF. CDR3 sequence (DNA): TGCGCCAGCAGCTTGGATGGGAGAGGGAACACTGAAGCTTTCTTT. The chain links TRBV5-1 to TRBJ1-1; no definite D call. The CDR3 covers 15 residues. Germline V gives CDR1 SGHRS, CDR2 YFSETQ. V dropped 0 bases and J dropped 1 base, with 10 bases sitting between them.

The chain recombines TRBV9 with TRBJ1-2; 9 bases fit TRBD1. V shed 7 bases and J 8 bases; nucleotides not matched to a gene: 9. This CDR3 contains 13 residues. From germline, CDR1 is SGDLS and CDR2 YYNGEE. The CDR3 DNA is TGTGCCAGCGGGCTACAGGGGGCGCAAGGCTACACCTTC. Protein sequence: CASGLQGAQGYTF.

V and J are TRBV28 and TRBJ1-1; no clear D gene. CDR1 and CDR2 (germline): MDHEN, SYDVKM. With 2 bases removed from V and 3 bases from J, the gap between germline ends came to 10 bases. The CDR3 length is 14 residues. CDR3 DNA sequence: TGTGCCAGCAGTTTACGGGGTGACCACACTGAAGCTTTCTTT. It translates to CASSLRGDHTEAFF.

The chain couples TRBV19 to TRBJ1-2, with D possibly TRBD1 on 6 matching bases. This CDR3 has 15 residues. Trimming stripped 6 bases from V and 0 bases from J, with 14 bases between. Germline V CDR1 and CDR2: LNHDA, SQIVND (reference sequence). The CDR3 spells CASSHRTEANYGYTF. CDR3 DNA: TGTGCCAGTAGCCATCGGACAGAAGCTAACTATGGCTACACCTTC.